This T cell receptor beta chain was recovered during a study of Ad26.COV2.S vaccination and SARS-CoV-2 variants. General study results and limits: People who got the vaccine or the placebo had similar non-spike TCR breadth. Compared with placebo recipients, vaccine recipients had higher spike-specific TCR breadth.

Here immunoSEQ multiplex PCR was the method, and the copy in TCRdb shows in-frame clones only, minus some. The sample contains hundreds of thousands of clones, around 89% of which appear only once. In regard to this clone: Its specificity is not known.

The CDR3 extends over 16 amino acids. V was trimmed by 5 bases and J by 5 bases, leaving 20 bases between them. Germline loops: CDR1 KGHSH, CDR2 LQKENI. Treatment given: roughly 20 received Ad26.COV2.S at low or high dose, single or two shots; several received placebo; per-sample allocation not given. Sampling took place 63 days after the first vaccine or placebo injection. Wuhan-strain spike was delivered by a replication-incompetent Ad26 vector. V is TRBV18 and J is TRBJ2-3, with D possibly being TRBD2 (6 bases). This receptor was taken from a person aged 18 to 65 who received the Ad26.COV2.S COVID-19 vaccine or a placebo. The sequencing here drew on peripheral blood, taken in a trial of Ad26.COV2.S vaccine versus placebo. In nucleotides, the CDR3 is TGTGCCAGCTCATCCCTAGCTGGAGGGCCTTTAGATACGCAGTATTTT. This gives the protein CASSSLAGGPLDTQYF. Complete variable domain (other parts from reference TRBV18 and TRBJ2-3): NAGVMQNPRHLVRRRGQEARLRCSPMKGHSHVYWYRQLPEEGLKFMVYLQKENIIDESGMPKERFSAEFPKEGPSILRIQQVVRGDSAAYFCASSSLAGGPLDTQYFGPGTRLTVL.